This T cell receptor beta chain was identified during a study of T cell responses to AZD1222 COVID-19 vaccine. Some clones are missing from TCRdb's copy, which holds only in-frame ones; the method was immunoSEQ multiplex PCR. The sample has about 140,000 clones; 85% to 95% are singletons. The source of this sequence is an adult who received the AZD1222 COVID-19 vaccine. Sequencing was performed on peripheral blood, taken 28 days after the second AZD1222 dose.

In DNA form, the CDR3 reads TGTGCCAGCTCACCAAACGCAGCCGGCAGGCAGTTCTTC. Encoded protein: CASSPNAAGRQFF. The chain uses TRBV18 and TRBJ2-1; no clear D gene. The CDR3 runs 13 residues. The germline V gene encodes CDR1 KGHSH and CDR2 LQKENI. V lost 2 bases and J 12 bases, leaving 14 bases between the germline ends.